These 32 T cell receptor beta chains originate from one sample sequenced in a study of CD8+CD57+ T cells in acquired aplastic anemia. The study profiled TCR beta VDJ and CDR3 using genomic DNA as template. TCRdb called the reads again in MiXCR, with one record for every CDR3 protein. The sample holds some 98,000 distinct CDR3 sequences; about 66% are singletons and the top ten take 55% to 65%. Patients picked for sequencing had shown CD8+CD57+ cell expansion detected by flow cytometry. The sample was sorted CD4+, CD8+, or CD8+CD57+ T cells (not recorded which) from PBMCs. These receptors all come from a human donor with aplastic anemia.

The V and J genes are TRBV10-3 and TRBJ2-5, with TRBD2 matching over 13 bases. Trimming removed 6 bases from V and 2 bases from J; junction bases left unmatched: 3. Germline CDR1 is ENHRY and CDR2 is SYGVKD. The CDR3 runs 15 residues. The chain's CDR3 is CAIRGTSGEQETQYF. The CDR3 bases are TGTGCCATCAGGGGGACTAGCGGGGAACAAGAGACCCAGTACTTC.

This clonotype was seen just once. V is TRBV24-1 and J is TRBJ1-1; D gene uncertain. The germline CDR1 and CDR2 sequences are KGHDR and SFDVKD. Trimming took 6 bases from V and 4 from J, leaving 14 bases between them. The CDR3 is made up of 14 amino acids. The CDR3: CATSSIARTTEAFF. Written as DNA, the CDR3 is TGTGCCACCAGTAGTATCGCACGGACCACTGAAGCTTTCTTT.

The chain joins TRBV7-2 to TRBJ1-1; no reliable D call. Trimming left V 3 bases short and J 3 bases short, with 8 bases between. This CDR3 comprises 13 residues. CDR1 and CDR2 (germline): SGHTA, FQGNSA. The CDR3, as DNA: TGTGCCAGCAGCTTGGACGGGGACACTGAAGCTTTCTTT. Translation: CASSLDGDTEAFF.

CDR3 DNA: TGTGCCACCAGTGGAGGTCCACGCACCGGGGAGCTGTTTTTT. The encoded protein is CATSGGPRTGELFF. This rearrangement joins TRBV24-1 to TRBJ2-2; no definite D call. CDR1 and CDR2 from the germline V gene are KGHDR and SFDVKD. The CDR3 loop spans 14 amino acids. Trimming left V 5 bases short and J 4 bases short, with 10 bases between.

The V gene is TRBV11-2, the J gene TRBJ2-7; weak D call: TRBD1 (6 bases). The V gene's germline CDR1 is SGHAT and CDR2 FQNNGV. The CDR3 spans 14 residues. V was cut by 4 bases and J by 2 bases, with 12 bases left in between. This CDR3 reads CASSSRDTAYEQYF. The CDR3 nucleotides read TGTGCCAGCAGCTCCCGGGACACAGCCTACGAGCAGTACTTC.

V gene TRBV20-1 combines with J gene TRBJ2-7; TRBD1 matches 9 bases. The CDR3 runs to 14 residues. Germline CDR1 is DFQATT and CDR2 is SNEGSKA (reference sequence). J lost 5 bases, V lost 2 bases, and 7 bases had no gene match. CDR3: CSARKVQGADEQYF. CDR3 in DNA: TGCAGTGCTAGAAAAGTACAGGGGGCAGACGAGCAGTACTTC.

This chain joins TRBV20-1 and TRBJ2-5, with D unclear. CDR3 length: 13 residues. CDR1 and CDR2 from the germline V gene are DFQATT and SNEGSKA (reference sequence). V lost 7 bases and J 7 bases, leaving 19 bases between the germline ends. CDR3 in DNA: TGCAGTGTAAGAGGAGTCTTGGTGGGGACCCAGTACTTC. Translating it yields CSVRGVLVGTQYF.

The rearrangement joins TRBV20-1 to TRBJ2-7; 8 bases match TRBD2. Looked up from germline, CDR1 is DFQATT and CDR2 is SNEGSKA (reference sequence). This CDR3 has 14 residues. V shed 6 bases and J 3 bases; nucleotides not matched to a gene: 10. CDR3 sequence (DNA): TGCAGTGCAAAGACCGGGACTAGGTACTACGAGCAGTACTTC. Translating gives CSAKTGTRYYEQYF.

The chain recombines TRBV7-3 with TRBJ2-7; the D gene is possibly TRBD1 (6 bases). V shed 8 bases and J shed 1 base, with 9 bases lying between them. The CDR3 length is 12 residues. Germline values: CDR1 SGHTA, CDR2 FQGTGA. CDR3 in amino acids: CASGGTSYEQYF. In DNA, the CDR3 is TGTGCCAGCGGGGGCACTTCCTACGAGCAGTACTTC. The full variable domain, its missing parts supplied by reference TRBV7-3 and TRBJ2-7, is GAGVSQTPSNKVTEKGKYVELRCDPISGHTALYWYRQSLGQGPEFLIYFQGTGAADDSGLPNDRFFAVRPEGSVSTLKIQRTERGDSAVYLCASGGTSYEQYFGPGTRLTVT.

The J gene is TRBJ1-2, the V gene TRBV6-1, with TRBD1 matching 9 bases. The CDR3 loop spans 12 amino acids. Trimming at V came to 8 bases and at J to 8 bases, leaving 6 bases not matched to a gene. CDR1 MNHNS and CDR2 SASEGT come from the germline V gene. CDR3 bases: TGTGCCAGCGGTCGACAGGGGGACGGCTACACCTTC. The encoded protein is CASGRQGDGYTF.

J is TRBJ1-1 and V is TRBV27; the D is unclear. CDR3 length equals 14 residues. V lost 2 bases to trimming and J lost 6 bases, with 13 bases between them. Germline CDR1 is MNHEY and CDR2 is SMNVEV (reference sequence). The CDR3 protein is CASSLLSGVPEAFF. In DNA form, the CDR3 reads TGTGCCAGCAGTTTACTATCTGGGGTACCTGAAGCTTTCTTT.

This sequence joins TRBV5-1 and TRBJ1-4; tentative D call: TRBD1 (6 bases). The CDR3 runs 14 residues. CDR1 is SGHRS, CDR2 YFSETQ, per germline. Trimming took 7 bases from V and 4 from J, leaving 14 bases between them. CDR3 loop: CASGRGGSNEKLFF. The CDR3 bases are TGCGCCAGCGGAAGGGGGGGAAGTAATGAAAAACTGTTTTTT.

The rearrangement joins TRBV12-3 or TRBV12-4 to TRBJ2-7, with TRBD2 identical over 10 bases. Unmatched junction bases numbered 8, after V lost 6 bases and J lost 6 bases. CDR3 length: 14 residues. The CDR3 reads CASSRTSGTSEQYF. CDR3 bases: TGTGCCAGCAGCAGGACTAGCGGTACAAGCGAGCAGTACTTC.

The rearrangement uses TRBV5-1 and TRBJ2-5; 8 positions match TRBD2. V was clipped by 0 bases and J by 6 bases; unmatched bases: 7. Looked up from germline, CDR1 is SGHRS and CDR2 is YFSETQ. This CDR3 is built from 15 residues. The CDR3 loop is CASSLDSGSGKTQYF. The CDR3 bases are TGCGCCAGCAGCTTGGACAGCGGGAGCGGTAAGACCCAGTACTTC.

The chain couples TRBV7-9 to TRBJ1-5; 7 nucleotides line up with TRBD1. V dropped 5 bases and J dropped 4; count of bases not matched to a gene: 5. Germline CDR1 SEHNR, CDR2 FQNEAQ (reference sequence). CDR3 length equals 14 residues. CDR3 bases: TGTGCCAGCAGCCCAGTGACAGGGAATCAGCCCCAGCATTTT. Translating it yields CASSPVTGNQPQHF.

This clonotype was counted only a few times. CDR3 sequence: CSARVGQALSYEQYF. The CDR3 nucleotides are TGCAGTGCTAGAGTCGGGCAGGCCCTCTCCTACGAGCAGTACTTC. V usage is TRBV20-1 and J usage is TRBJ2-7; unclear D gene. Trimming stripped 1 base from V and 0 bases from J, with 13 bases between. Germline assignment: CDR1 DFQATT and CDR2 SNEGSKA (reference sequence). This CDR3 is 15 amino acids long.

The CDR3 DNA reads TGCAGTGCTAGAAGGCACAGCTCTAGCACAGATACGCAGTATTTT. It translates to CSARRHSSSTDTQYF. The chain employs TRBV20-1 and TRBJ2-3; D unclear. V shed 2 bases and J shed 0 bases, with 12 bases lying between them. Germline-derived CDR1 and CDR2 are DFQATT and SNEGSKA (reference sequence). This CDR3 comprises 15 residues.

The gene calls are TRBV15 and TRBJ2-7; D gene unclear. The ends were cut back, 0 bases at V and 0 bases at J, with 9 bases in the middle. CDR1 is LNHNV, CDR2 YYDKDF, per germline (reference sequence). CDR3 length equals 15 residues. CDR3: CATSRDFPSSYEQYF. Written as DNA, the CDR3 is TGTGCCACCAGCAGAGATTTCCCGTCCTCCTACGAGCAGTACTTC.

The gene calls are TRBV24-1 and TRBJ1-2; 9 nucleotides agree with TRBD1. Looked up from germline, CDR1 is KGHDR and CDR2 is SFDVKD. V was clipped by 6 bases and J by 2 bases; unmatched bases: 3. CDR3 length equals 14 residues. CDR3 coding DNA: TGTGCCACCAGTCTAACAGGGGGCAACTATGGCTACACCTTC. Translating it yields CATSLTGGNYGYTF.

The gene calls are TRBV10-1 and TRBJ2-5; D might be TRBD1 (6 bases). V dropped 7 bases and J dropped 2 bases, with 8 bases sitting between them. Germline CDR1 WNHNN, CDR2 SYGVQD (reference sequence). CDR3 length equals 12 residues. The CDR3 protein is CASNREQETQYF. CDR3 coding DNA: TGCGCCAGCAACAGGGAGCAAGAGACCCAGTACTTC.

This clonotype was detected once. In DNA, the CDR3 is TGTGCCACCAGGGGACCCGACTCCTACGAGCAGTACTTC. Its translation: CATRGPDSYEQYF. The chain employs TRBV24-1 and TRBJ2-7; tentatively, D is TRBD1 or TRBD2 (5 bases each). Germline loops: CDR1 KGHDR, CDR2 SFDVKD. Trimming took 7 bases from V and 0 from J, leaving 9 bases between them. The CDR3 covers 13 residues.

The rearrangement uses TRBV10-3 and TRBJ1-1; D is undetermined. Looked up from germline, CDR1 is ENHRY and CDR2 is SYGVKD. This CDR3 has 14 residues. V was trimmed by 4 bases and J by 0 bases, leaving 9 bases between them. CDR3 in amino acids: CAISVGLLNTEAFF. The CDR3 DNA reads as TGTGCCATCAGTGTTGGACTCCTGAACACTGAAGCTTTCTTT.

CDR3 sequence reads: CASSQDGQPQHF. In nucleotides, the CDR3 is TGTGCCAGCAGCCAAGACGGTCAGCCCCAGCATTTT. The J gene is TRBJ1-5, the V gene TRBV3-1; D ambiguous. The V end was cut by 0 bases, the J end by 6 bases, with 3 bases between. Per the germline V gene, CDR1 is LGHDT and CDR2 is YNNKEL (reference sequence). CDR3 length equals 12 residues. The entire variable domain, with the rest obtained from reference TRBV3-1 and TRBJ1-5, is as follows: DTAVSQTPKYLVTQMGNDKSIKCEQNLGHDTMYWYKQDSKKFLKIMFSYNNKELIINETVPNRFSPKSPDKAHLNLHINSLELGDSAVYFCASSQDGQPQHFGDGTRLSIL.

This chain connects TRBV2 to TRBJ2-7, with TRBD1 identical over 8 bases. J was trimmed by 0 bases and V by 5 bases; bases with no gene match: 12. This CDR3 is 17 amino acids long. The germline V gene encodes CDR1 SNHLY and CDR2 FYNNEI. Here the CDR3 reads CASSHFQGAPNSYEQYF. The CDR3 DNA is TGTGCCAGCAGTCACTTTCAGGGGGCCCCAAACTCCTACGAGCAGTACTTC.

The chain couples TRBV7-8 to TRBJ2-5; a possible D gene is TRBD2 (6 bases). The V gene's germline CDR1 is SGHVS and CDR2 FQNEAQ. V was pared by 3 bases and J by 4 bases, with 15 bases between. The CDR3 is 15 amino acids. The CDR3 loop is CASSLAPGTGETQYF. In DNA, the CDR3 is TGTGCCAGCAGCTTGGCCCCCGGGACTGGAGAGACCCAGTACTTC.

The chain carries TRBV24-1 and TRBJ2-1; no firm D call. The CDR3 has 12 amino acids. Trimming removed 4 bases from V and 9 bases from J, with 9 bases in between. From germline, CDR1 is KGHDR and CDR2 SFDVKD. The chain's CDR3 is CATSDRAGEQFF. The CDR3 DNA reads as TGTGCCACCAGTGACCGGGCAGGTGAGCAGTTCTTC.

The chain joins TRBV15 to TRBJ2-3; 7 bases line up with TRBD2. The CDR3 has 15 amino acids. Germline lookup yields CDR1 LNHNV and CDR2 YYDKDF (reference sequence). Losses at the gene ends were 3 bases for V and 4 bases for J; bases not matched to a gene: 7. In nucleotides, the CDR3 is TGTGCCACCAGCAGGAGGGCGGGAGCGGCAGATACGCAGTATTTT. It is translated as CATSRRAGAADTQYF.

The rearrangement links TRBV29-1 to TRBJ2-5; 9 bases map to TRBD1. The CDR3 extends over 12 amino acids. Germline lookup yields CDR1 SQVTM and CDR2 ANQGSEA. J lost 3 bases, V lost 8 bases, and 4 bases had no gene match. Here the CDR3 DNA reads TGCAGCTCGGACAGGGGTAAAGAGACCCAGTACTTC. Its translation is CSSDRGKETQYF.

This clonotype was observed many times. The chain uses TRBV7-9 and TRBJ2-4, with TRBD2 matching 12 bases. The CDR3 runs to 17 residues. The germline V gene encodes CDR1 SEHNR and CDR2 FQNEAQ (reference sequence). V shed 2 bases, J shed 6 bases, and the junction held 8 bases outside the gene matches. CDR3: CASSLSTSGGSPNIQYF. The CDR3 bases are TGTGCCAGCAGCTTATCGACTAGCGGGGGCTCCCCAAACATTCAGTACTTC.

The chain is built from TRBV20-1 and TRBJ2-7, with TRBD2 matching 16 bases. The CDR3 consists of 18 residues. The V gene end was trimmed by 3 bases and the J gene end by 4 bases; junction bases not matched to a gene: 12. CDR1 is DFQATT, CDR2 SNEGSKA, per germline (reference sequence). For the CDR3, the DNA is TGCAGTGCTAGTAGGGGGCGCGGGACTAGCGGGAGGGCTTACGAGCAGTACTTC. Residues: CSASRGRGTSGRAYEQYF.

V usage is TRBV19 and J usage is TRBJ2-6, with D perhaps given as TRBD1 or TRBD2 (5 bases each). The germline gives CDR1 LNHDA, CDR2 SQIVND (reference sequence). The length of the CDR3 is 15 residues. V was pared by 6 bases and J by 0 bases, with 9 bases between. The CDR3 sequence is CASRAGTSGANVLTF. The CDR3 nucleotides read TGTGCCAGTAGGGCAGGGACCTCTGGGGCCAACGTCCTGACTTTC.

The V call is TRBV19, the J call TRBJ1-6, with D uncertain. CDR1 and CDR2 (germline): LNHDA, SQIVND (reference sequence). V was trimmed by 9 bases and J by 7 bases, leaving 13 bases between them. This CDR3 comprises 13 residues. As DNA, the CDR3 is TGTGCCAGCAGAGACACGGGAAATTCACCCCTCCACTTT. Translating it yields CASRDTGNSPLHF.